The 26 T cell receptor beta chains in this list originate from one sample, sequenced in a study of metastatic and nonmetastatic thyroid tumors. TCRdb re-called clones via MiXCR from the PCR reads. The top ten clones hold about 15% of a sample with more than 4,500 clones, around 23% of them seen once. Nobody among the patients had been given any treatment before thyroid surgery. Material: adjacent normal tissue. Receptor source: a female donor with papillary thyroid cancer or a benign thyroid nodule (not recorded which). Some clones in this sample may be carry-over from other donors' samples.

Sample share makes this clone medium-sized (0.01 to 0.1%). The rearrangement uses TRBV5-1 and TRBJ2-1; D is possibly TRBD1 or TRBD2 (6 bases each). The CDR3 loop spans 14 amino acids. V was cut by 5 bases and J by 8 bases, with 17 bases left in between. Germline-derived CDR1 and CDR2 are SGHRS and YFSETQ. CDR3 bases: TGCGCCAGCAGTTTAACTAGCAGGGGCCATGAGCAGTTCTTC. Protein product: CASSLTSRGHEQFF. Together with reference TRBV5-1 and TRBJ2-1, the CDR3 gives the full variable domain: KAGVTQTPRYLIKTRGQQVTLSCSPISGHRSVSWYQQTPGQGLQFLFEYFSETQRNKGNFPGRFSGRQFSNSRSEMNVSTLELGDSALYLCASSLTSRGHEQFFGPGTRLTVL.

The J gene is TRBJ2-7, the V gene TRBV30, with 8 bases fitting TRBD1. V was clipped by 7 bases and J by 6 bases; unmatched bases: 11. The CDR3 spans 13 residues. Germline-derived CDR1 and CDR2 are GTSNPN and SVGIG (reference sequence). The CDR3 region is CAYPTGVIGEQYF. The CDR3 DNA follows: TGTGCCTACCCGACAGGGGTGATTGGCGAGCAGTACTTC.

The chain recombines TRBV20-1 with TRBJ2-7; the match to TRBD1 covers 8 bases. The V segment lost 5 bases and the J segment 3 bases; nucleotides outside the gene matches: 6. Germline CDR1 reads DFQATT; CDR2 reads SNEGSKA (reference sequence). This CDR3 has 13 amino acids. In DNA form, the CDR3 reads TGCAGTGCTGCCCGGGACAGGTTCTACGAGCAGTACTTC. Encoded protein: CSAARDRFYEQYF.

The chain has TRBV24-1 and TRBJ2-2, with no clear D. Germline CDR1 is KGHDR and CDR2 is SFDVKD. The length of the CDR3 is 13 residues. The V end was cut by 3 bases, the J end by 1 base, with 2 bases between. The CDR3 DNA reads as TGTGCCACCAGTGATAGGAACACCGGGGAGCTGTTTTTT. It specifies CATSDRNTGELFF.

This clone is deemed medium-sized. The V gene is TRBV5-4, the J gene TRBJ1-2; the D gene is possibly TRBD1 (6 bases). Germline V gene data show CDR1 as SGHNT and CDR2 as YYREEE (reference sequence). The V end was cut by 7 bases, the J end by 4 bases, with 20 bases between. There are 15 residues in the CDR3. The CDR3 spells CASHDRTEGAYGYTF. The CDR3 region has the DNA TGTGCCAGCCACGACCGGACAGAAGGGGCCTATGGCTACACCTTC.

The chain has TRBV19 and TRBJ1-2; a weak D match, TRBD1 (6 bases). The CDR3 runs to 13 residues. V was pared by 6 bases and J by 7 bases, with 15 bases between. The germline gives CDR1 LNHDA, CDR2 SQIVND (reference sequence). As DNA, the CDR3 is TGTGCCAGTAGACCAAAACAGGGTGGTGGCTACACCTTC. Translation: CASRPKQGGGYTF. Supplemented by reference TRBV19 and TRBJ1-2, the full variable domain reads DGGITQSPKYLFRKEGQNVTLSCEQNLNHDAMYWYRQDPGQGLRLIYYSQIVNDFQKGDIAEGYSVSREKKESFPLTVTSAQKNPTAFYLCASRPKQGGGYTFGSGTRLTVV.

V and J are TRBV30 and TRBJ2-7; 7 bases fit TRBD1. In germline, CDR1 is GTSNPN, CDR2 SVGIG (reference sequence). The CDR3 has 13 amino acids. V dropped 0 bases and J dropped 5; count of bases not matched to a gene: 4. DNA of the CDR3: TGTGCCTGGAGTGTAACAGGGGCGGACGAGCAGTACTTC. Protein: CAWSVTGADEQYF.

In its sample, this clone ranks as medium-sized. The rearrangement links TRBV27 to TRBJ2-4; possibly TRBD1 or TRBD2 for D (6 bases each). The V end was cut by 8 bases, the J end by 6 bases, with 8 bases between. This CDR3 spans 11 amino acids. Germline CDR1 and CDR2: MNHEY and SMNVEV (reference sequence). This chain's CDR3 is CASRGRNIQYF. Here the CDR3 DNA reads TGTGCCAGCCGGGGGCGAAACATTCAGTACTTC.

In this sample, this clone is medium-sized. The chain recombines TRBV18 with TRBJ2-2; D is undetermined. CDR1 is KGHSH and CDR2 is LQKENI in the germline V gene. This CDR3 has 13 residues. Trimming took 2 bases from V and 9 from J, leaving 10 bases between them. CDR3 sequence (DNA): TGTGCCAGCTCACCATCTGGCCGCCGGGAGCTGTTTTTT. Encoded protein: CASSPSGRRELFF.

By share of the sample, this clone is medium-sized. The chain couples TRBV27 to TRBJ1-1; 8 nucleotides align to TRBD1. The CDR3 runs 14 residues. V lost 6 bases to trimming and J lost 1 base; unmatched junction nucleotides: 4. Germline CDR1 MNHEY, CDR2 SMNVEV (reference sequence). DNA for the CDR3: TGTGCCAGCAGGACAGGGGCTTCGAACACTGAAGCTTTCTTT. Amino acids: CASRTGASNTEAFF.

In its sample, this clone was seen a few times. V and J are TRBV6-1 and TRBJ1-5; unclear D gene. Germline values: CDR1 MNHNS, CDR2 SASEGT. The V end was cut by 6 bases, the J end by 9 bases, with 9 bases between. There are 11 residues in the CDR3. The CDR3 loop reads CASRAFWPQHF. The CDR3 nucleotides read TGTGCCAGCAGGGCCTTTTGGCCCCAGCATTTT.

By proportion, this clone is large. The gene calls are TRBV6-1 and TRBJ1-3; D gene ambiguous. Per germline, CDR1 MNHNS and CDR2 SASEGT. This CDR3 has 16 amino acids. The V and J ends lost 6 bases and 0 bases respectively, with 15 bases between them. The DNA of the CDR3 is TGTGCCAGCAGCCTAGGGCTGGGTTACTCTGGAAACACCATATATTTT. Translated, it gives CASSLGLGYSGNTIYF.

In this sample, this clone is medium-sized. The chain is built from TRBV2 and TRBJ2-1, with D uncertain. Trimming shortened V by 1 base and J by 9 bases, and 10 bases separated the two germline ends. This CDR3 spans 13 amino acids. Germline V gives CDR1 SNHLY, CDR2 FYNNEI. This CDR3 is CASSEEIAFEQFF. Here the CDR3 DNA reads TGTGCCAGCAGTGAAGAAATAGCATTTGAGCAGTTCTTC.

This clone was found a few times. The V and J genes are TRBV30 and TRBJ2-5, with unresolved D. V was cut by 0 bases and J by 4 bases, with 6 bases left in between. Germline V lookup: CDR1 GTSNPN, CDR2 SVGIG (reference sequence). This CDR3 is built from 12 residues. CDR3 sequence (DNA): TGTGCCTGGAGTGTACTGCGAGAGACCCAGTACTTC. Amino acid sequence: CAWSVLRETQYF. Full variable domain (outside the CDR3, taken from reference TRBV30 and TRBJ2-5): SQTIHQWPATLVQPVGSPLSLECTVEGTSNPNLYWYRQAAGRGLQLLFYSVGIGQISSEVPQNLSASRPQDRQFILSSKKLLLSDSGFYLCAWSVLRETQYFGPGTRLLVL.

This clone is termed medium-sized. This chain joins TRBV2 and TRBJ2-4; D may match TRBD1 or TRBD2 (5 bases each). Germline assignment: CDR1 SNHLY and CDR2 FYNNEI. V lost 7 bases, J lost 8 bases, and 18 bases lay in between. This CDR3 has 14 residues. Written as DNA, the CDR3 is TGTGCCAGCAATCCGACAGCAACGAGGGACATTCAGTACTTC. This gives the protein CASNPTATRDIQYF. The whole variable domain, remainder taken from reference TRBV2 and TRBJ2-4, is EPEVTQTPSHQVTQMGQEVILRCVPISNHLYFYWYRQILGQKVEFLVSFYNNEISEKSEIFDDQFSVERPDGSNFTLKIRSTKLEDSAMYFCASNPTATRDIQYFGAGTRLSVL.

Notes on this clone: Sequence at one end of the junction differs from germline and may be a read error. J is TRBJ2-3 and V is TRBV5-1; TRBD2 is a possible D gene (6 bases). Germline V gives CDR1 SGHRS, CDR2 YFSETQ. The CDR3 sequence is 19 residues long. The CDR3 sequence: CASSLAGGSGPPITDTQYF. For the CDR3, the DNA is TGCGCCAGCAGCTTGGCCGGGGGTTCTGGGCCACCGATCACAGATACTCAGTATTTT.

By share, this clone ranks as medium-sized. The chain uses TRBV7-6 and TRBJ1-3; 9 positions agree with TRBD1. V lost 5 bases and J lost 3; bases outside the gene matches: 5. The germline gives CDR1 SGHVS, CDR2 FNYEAQ. This CDR3 has 15 amino acids. This CDR3 reads CASSLRDRDGNTIYF. The CDR3 DNA is TGTGCCAGCAGCCTCCGGGACAGGGATGGAAACACCATATATTTT. Using reference TRBV7-6 and TRBJ1-3 for the parts outside the CDR3, the full variable domain is GAGVSQSPRYKVTKRGQDVALRCDPISGHVSLYWYRQALGQGPEFLTYFNYEAQQDKSGLPNDRFSAERPEGSISTLTIQRTEQRDSAMYRCASSLRDRDGNTIYFGEGSWLTVV.

The chain combines TRBV30 with TRBJ1-2, with a possible D match to TRBD1 (5 bases). Trimming removed 0 bases at V and 7 bases at J, with 9 bases between. This CDR3 has 12 amino acids. Germline V gene lookup returns CDR1 GTSNPN and CDR2 SVGIG (reference sequence). CDR3 residues: CAWSVRGGGYTF. Written as DNA, the CDR3 is TGTGCCTGGAGTGTACGGGGGGGTGGCTACACCTTC.

By its share, this clone is medium-sized. The rearrangement uses TRBV12-3 or TRBV12-4 and TRBJ1-2; the D is unclear. The CDR3 totals 14 residues. Trimming pared 1 base from V and 6 bases from J, leaving 12 bases between. CDR3 in amino acids: CASSLVDGVDGYTF. DNA for the CDR3: TGTGCCAGCAGTTTAGTCGATGGGGTAGATGGCTACACCTTC.

The chain carries TRBV28 and TRBJ2-2; D gene unclear. V shed 8 bases and J shed 3 bases, with 10 bases lying between them. The CDR3 consists of 13 residues. Germline V lookup: CDR1 MDHEN, CDR2 SYDVKM. The CDR3 is CASDNTDTGELFF. As DNA, the CDR3 is TGTGCCAGCGATAATACGGACACCGGGGAGCTGTTTTTT.

This clone came up a few times. Other DNA sequences from this sample encode an identical CDR3 as well. This rearrangement joins TRBV19 to TRBJ1-1, with no clear D. The CDR3 has 12 residues. The germline gives CDR1 LNHDA, CDR2 SQIVND (reference sequence). V lost 7 bases and J lost 3, with 9 bases in between. The CDR3 protein is CASNTGYTEAFF. CDR3 coding DNA: TGTGCCAGTAACACGGGCTACACTGAAGCTTTCTTT.

The rearrangement links TRBV7-2 to TRBJ2-2; D perhaps matches TRBD1 (6 bases). From germline, CDR1 is SGHTA and CDR2 FQGNSA. The CDR3 sequence is 15 residues long. V was pared by 1 base and J by 4 bases, with 10 bases between. As DNA, the CDR3 is TGTGCCAGCAGCTTAGTGGGGGCCGTCACCGGGGAGCTGTTTTTT. It yields the protein CASSLVGAVTGELFF.

There are many counts of this clone. A much larger clone sits a single nucleotide away, making a read error possible. The chain combines TRBV30 with TRBJ1-1; D might be TRBD1 (6 bases). The CDR3 loop spans 15 amino acids. Germline values: CDR1 GTSNPN, CDR2 SVGIG (reference sequence). CDR3 amino acids: CAWRRPGAVDTEALF. CDR3 DNA: TGTGCCTGGCGGCGTCCGGGGGCAGTGGACACTGAAGCTCTCTTT.

This chain joins TRBV7-2 and TRBJ1-5, with D tentatively TRBD1 (5 bases). The germline gives CDR1 SGHTA, CDR2 FQGNSA. V shed 5 bases and J shed 3 bases, with 11 bases lying between them. CDR3 length: 14 amino acids. The CDR3 coding sequence is TGTGCCAGCAGCAAACCTGGGACCAATCAGCCCCAGCATTTT. Its translation is CASSKPGTNQPQHF.

This clone showed up just a few times. The rearrangement links TRBV29-1 to TRBJ2-7, with 8 bases aligning to TRBD2. V dropped 2 bases and J dropped 2; count of bases not matched to a gene: 5. CDR3 size: 14 residues. Germline CDR1 is SQVTM and CDR2 is ANQGSEA. The CDR3 bases are TGCAGCGTTGAATCGGGACTAGGGGCCTACGAGCAGTACTTC. Its protein product is CSVESGLGAYEQYF.

This clone has a single count. This rearrangement joins TRBV11-2 to TRBJ2-1; 11 nucleotides line up with TRBD2. Germline trimming cut 3 bases from V and 0 bases from J; bases unmatched to any gene: 10. Germline assignment: CDR1 SGHAT and CDR2 FQNNGV. The CDR3 length is 19 residues. Here the CDR3 reads CASSLRGTSGLSSYNEQFF. The CDR3 DNA reads TGTGCCAGCAGCTTGAGAGGGACTAGCGGTCTTAGCTCCTACAATGAGCAGTTCTTC.